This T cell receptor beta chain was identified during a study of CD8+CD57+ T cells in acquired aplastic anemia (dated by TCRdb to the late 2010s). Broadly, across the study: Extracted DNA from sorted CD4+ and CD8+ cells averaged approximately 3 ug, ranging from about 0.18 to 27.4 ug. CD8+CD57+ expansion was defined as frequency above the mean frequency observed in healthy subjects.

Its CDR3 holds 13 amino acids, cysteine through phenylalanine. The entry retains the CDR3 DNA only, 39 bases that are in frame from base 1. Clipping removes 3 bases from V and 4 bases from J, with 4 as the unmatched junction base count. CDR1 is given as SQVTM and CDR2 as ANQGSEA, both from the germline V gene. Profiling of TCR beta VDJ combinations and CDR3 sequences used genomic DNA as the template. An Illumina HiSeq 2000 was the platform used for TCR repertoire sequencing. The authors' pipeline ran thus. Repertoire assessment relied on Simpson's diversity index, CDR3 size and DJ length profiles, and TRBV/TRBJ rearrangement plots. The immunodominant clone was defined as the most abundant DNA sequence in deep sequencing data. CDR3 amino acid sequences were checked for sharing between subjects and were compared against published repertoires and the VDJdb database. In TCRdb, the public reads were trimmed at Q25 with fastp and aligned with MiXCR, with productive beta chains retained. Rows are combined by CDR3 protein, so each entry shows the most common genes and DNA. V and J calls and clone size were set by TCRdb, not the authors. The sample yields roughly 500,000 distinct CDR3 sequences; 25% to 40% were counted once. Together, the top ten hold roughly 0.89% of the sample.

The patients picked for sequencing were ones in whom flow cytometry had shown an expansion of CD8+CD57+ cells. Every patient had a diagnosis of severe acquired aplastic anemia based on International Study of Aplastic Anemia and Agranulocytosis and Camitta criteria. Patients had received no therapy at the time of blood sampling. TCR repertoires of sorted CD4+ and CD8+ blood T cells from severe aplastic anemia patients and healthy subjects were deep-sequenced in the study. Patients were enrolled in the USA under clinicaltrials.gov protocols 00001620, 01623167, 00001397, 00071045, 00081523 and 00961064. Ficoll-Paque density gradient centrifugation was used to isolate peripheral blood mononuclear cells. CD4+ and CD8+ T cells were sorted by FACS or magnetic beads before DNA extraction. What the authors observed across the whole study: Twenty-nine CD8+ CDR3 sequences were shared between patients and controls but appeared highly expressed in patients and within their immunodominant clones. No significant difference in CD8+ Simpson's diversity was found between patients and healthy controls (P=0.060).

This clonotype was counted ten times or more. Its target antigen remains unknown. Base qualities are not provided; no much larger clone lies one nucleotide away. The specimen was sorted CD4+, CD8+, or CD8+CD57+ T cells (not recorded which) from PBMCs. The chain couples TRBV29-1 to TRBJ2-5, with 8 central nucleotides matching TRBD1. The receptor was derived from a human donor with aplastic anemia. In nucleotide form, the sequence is TGCAGCGTTGAGCAGGGGGCGCGAGAGACCCAGTACTTC. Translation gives CSVEQGARETQYF.